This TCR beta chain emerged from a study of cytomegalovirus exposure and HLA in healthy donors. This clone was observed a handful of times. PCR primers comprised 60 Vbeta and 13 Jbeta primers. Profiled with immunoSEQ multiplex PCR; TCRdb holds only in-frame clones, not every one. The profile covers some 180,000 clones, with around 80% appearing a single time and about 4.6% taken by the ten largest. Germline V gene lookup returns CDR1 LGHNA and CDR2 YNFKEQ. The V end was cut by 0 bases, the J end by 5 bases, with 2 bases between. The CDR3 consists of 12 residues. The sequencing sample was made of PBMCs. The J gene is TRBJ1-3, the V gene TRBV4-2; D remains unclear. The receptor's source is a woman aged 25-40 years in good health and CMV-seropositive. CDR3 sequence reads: CASSQDRNTIYF. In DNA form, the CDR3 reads TGTGCCAGCAGCCAAGATAGAAACACCATATATTTT.